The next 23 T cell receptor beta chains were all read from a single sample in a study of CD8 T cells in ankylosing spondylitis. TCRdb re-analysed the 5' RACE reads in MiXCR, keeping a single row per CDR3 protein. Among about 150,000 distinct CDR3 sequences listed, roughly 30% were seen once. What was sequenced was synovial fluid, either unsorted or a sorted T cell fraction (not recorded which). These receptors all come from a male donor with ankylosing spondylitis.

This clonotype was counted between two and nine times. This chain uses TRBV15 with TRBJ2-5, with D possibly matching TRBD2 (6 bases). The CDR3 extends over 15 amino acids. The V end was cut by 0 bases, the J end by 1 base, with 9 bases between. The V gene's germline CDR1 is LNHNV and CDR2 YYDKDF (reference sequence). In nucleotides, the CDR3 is TGTGCCACCAGCAGAGAAATAGCGGCCCAAGAGACCCAGTACTTC. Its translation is CATSREIAAQETQYF.

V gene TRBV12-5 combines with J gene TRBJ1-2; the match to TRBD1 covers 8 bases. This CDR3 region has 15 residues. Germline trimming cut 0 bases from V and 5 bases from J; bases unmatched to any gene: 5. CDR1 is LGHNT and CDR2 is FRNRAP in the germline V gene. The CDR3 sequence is CASGLVAGGGYGYTF. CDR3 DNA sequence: TGTGCTAGTGGTTTGGTGGCAGGGGGCGGTTATGGCTACACCTTC. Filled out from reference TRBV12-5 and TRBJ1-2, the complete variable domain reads DARVTQTPRHKVTEMGQEVTMRCQPILGHNTVFWYRQTMMQGLELLAYFRNRAPLDDSGMPKDRFSAEMPDATLATLKIQPSEPRDSAVYFCASGLVAGGGYGYTFGSGTRLTVV.

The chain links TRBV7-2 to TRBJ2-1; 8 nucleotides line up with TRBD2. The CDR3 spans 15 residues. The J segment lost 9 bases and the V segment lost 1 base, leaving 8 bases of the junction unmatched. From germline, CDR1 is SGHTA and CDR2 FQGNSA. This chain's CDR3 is CASSLVRGSGGEQFF. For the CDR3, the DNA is TGTGCCAGCAGCTTAGTACGAGGGAGCGGGGGTGAGCAGTTCTTC.

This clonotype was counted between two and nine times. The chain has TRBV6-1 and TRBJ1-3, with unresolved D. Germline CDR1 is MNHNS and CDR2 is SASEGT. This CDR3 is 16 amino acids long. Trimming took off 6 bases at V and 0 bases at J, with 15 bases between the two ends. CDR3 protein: CASRSAPINSGNTIYF. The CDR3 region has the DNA TGTGCCAGCAGATCCGCGCCCATAAACTCTGGAAACACCATATATTTT.

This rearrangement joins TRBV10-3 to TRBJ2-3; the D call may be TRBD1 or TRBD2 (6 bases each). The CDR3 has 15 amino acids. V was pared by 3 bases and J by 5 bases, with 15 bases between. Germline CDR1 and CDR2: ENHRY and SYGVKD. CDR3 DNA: TGTGCCATCAGTGATGCTGGGGGGCAGGGAGATACGCAGTATTTT. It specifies CAISDAGGQGDTQYF.

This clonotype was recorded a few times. The CDR3 DNA follows: TGTGCCAGCAGTTTATATGGCACCTCCTACGAGCAGTACTTC. This translates into CASSLYGTSYEQYF. This chain joins TRBV28 and TRBJ2-7; D remains ambiguous. Looked up from germline, CDR1 is MDHEN and CDR2 is SYDVKM. With 1 base removed from V and 0 bases from J, the gap between germline ends came to 7 bases. This CDR3 comprises 14 residues. The full variable domain, with the rest looked up from reference TRBV28 and TRBJ2-7, is DVKVTQSSRYLVKRTGEKVFLECVQDMDHENMFWYRQDPGLGLRLIYFSYDVKMKEKGDIPEGYSVSREKKERFSLILESASTNQTSMYLCASSLYGTSYEQYFGPGTRLTVT.

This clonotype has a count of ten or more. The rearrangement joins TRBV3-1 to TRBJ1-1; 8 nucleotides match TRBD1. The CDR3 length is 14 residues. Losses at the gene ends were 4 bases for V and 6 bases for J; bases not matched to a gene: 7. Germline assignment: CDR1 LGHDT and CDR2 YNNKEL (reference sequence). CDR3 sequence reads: CASSPSGQAPEAFF. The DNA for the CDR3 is TGTGCCAGCAGCCCCTCGGGACAGGCCCCTGAAGCTTTCTTT.

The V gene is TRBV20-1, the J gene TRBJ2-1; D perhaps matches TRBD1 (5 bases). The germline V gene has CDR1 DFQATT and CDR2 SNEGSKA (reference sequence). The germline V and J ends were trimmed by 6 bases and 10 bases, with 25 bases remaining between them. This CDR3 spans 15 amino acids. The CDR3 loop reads CSALPGIMANREQFF. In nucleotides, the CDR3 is TGCAGTGCCCTCCCAGGGATCATGGCCAACCGCGAGCAGTTCTTC.

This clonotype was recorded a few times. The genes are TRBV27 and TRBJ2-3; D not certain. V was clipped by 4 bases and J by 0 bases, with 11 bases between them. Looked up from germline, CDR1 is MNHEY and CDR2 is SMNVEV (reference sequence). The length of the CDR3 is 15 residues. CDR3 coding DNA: TGTGCCAGCAGTTCTTCCGCGTTGAGCACAGATACGCAGTATTTT. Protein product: CASSSSALSTDTQYF.

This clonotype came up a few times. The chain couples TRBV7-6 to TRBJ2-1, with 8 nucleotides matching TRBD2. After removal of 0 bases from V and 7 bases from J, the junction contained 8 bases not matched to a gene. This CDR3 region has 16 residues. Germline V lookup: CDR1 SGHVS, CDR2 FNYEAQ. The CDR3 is CASSLAGGSGVNEQFF. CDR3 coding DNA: TGTGCCAGCAGCTTAGCGGGAGGTAGCGGGGTAAATGAGCAGTTCTTC.

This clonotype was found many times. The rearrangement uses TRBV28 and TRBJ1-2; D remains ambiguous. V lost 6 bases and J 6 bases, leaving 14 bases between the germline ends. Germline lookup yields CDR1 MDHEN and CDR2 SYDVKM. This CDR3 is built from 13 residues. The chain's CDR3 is CASSILGKNGYTF. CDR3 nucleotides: TGTGCCAGCAGCATCCTGGGGAAAAATGGCTACACCTTC.

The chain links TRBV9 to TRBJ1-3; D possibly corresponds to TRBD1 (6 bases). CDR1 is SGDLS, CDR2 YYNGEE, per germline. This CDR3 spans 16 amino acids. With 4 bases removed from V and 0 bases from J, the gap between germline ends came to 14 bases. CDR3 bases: TGTGCCAGCAGCCGACTGACAGGCCCCTCTGGAAACACCATATATTTT. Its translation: CASSRLTGPSGNTIYF.

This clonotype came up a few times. The CDR3 protein is CASSSGSFYEQYF. In DNA form, the CDR3 reads TGTGCCAGCAGCTCCGGATCGTTCTACGAGCAGTACTTC. The chain has TRBV5-5 and TRBJ2-7, with no clear D. CDR1 and CDR2 from the germline V gene are SGHKS and YYEKEE (reference sequence). The CDR3 totals 13 residues. V was trimmed by 3 bases and J by 3 bases, leaving 10 bases between them.

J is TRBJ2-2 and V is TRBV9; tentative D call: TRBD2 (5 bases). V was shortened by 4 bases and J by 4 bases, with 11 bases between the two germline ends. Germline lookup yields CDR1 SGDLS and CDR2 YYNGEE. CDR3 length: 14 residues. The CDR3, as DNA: TGTGCCAGCAGCACTATACGGGGCACCGGGGAGCTGTTTTTT. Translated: CASSTIRGTGELFF.

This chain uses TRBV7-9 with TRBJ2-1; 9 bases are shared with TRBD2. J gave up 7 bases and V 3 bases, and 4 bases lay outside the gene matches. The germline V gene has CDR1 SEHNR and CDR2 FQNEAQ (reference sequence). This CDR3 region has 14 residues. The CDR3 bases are TGTGCCAGCAGCTTTAGCGGGAGAAGTAATGAGCAGTTCTTC. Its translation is CASSFSGRSNEQFF.

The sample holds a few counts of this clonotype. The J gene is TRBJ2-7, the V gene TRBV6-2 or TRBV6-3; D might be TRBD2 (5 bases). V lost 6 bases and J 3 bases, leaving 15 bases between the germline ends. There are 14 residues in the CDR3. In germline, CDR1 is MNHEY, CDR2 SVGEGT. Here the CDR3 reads CASSRYSAIYEQYF. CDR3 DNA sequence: TGTGCCAGCAGCCGATATAGCGCGATCTACGAGCAGTACTTC.

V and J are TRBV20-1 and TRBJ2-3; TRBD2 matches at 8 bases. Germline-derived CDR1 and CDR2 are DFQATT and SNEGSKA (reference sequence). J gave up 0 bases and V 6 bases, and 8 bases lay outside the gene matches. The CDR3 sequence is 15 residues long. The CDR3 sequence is CSAQSGLGSTDTQYF. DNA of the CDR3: TGCAGTGCACAGTCGGGACTAGGGAGCACAGATACGCAGTATTTT.

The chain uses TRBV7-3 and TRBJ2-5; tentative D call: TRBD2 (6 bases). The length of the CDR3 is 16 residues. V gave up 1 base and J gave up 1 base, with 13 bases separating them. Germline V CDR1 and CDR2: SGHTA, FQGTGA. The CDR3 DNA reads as TGTGCCAGCAGCTTAAGGCCCCGGGACTTCCAAGAGACCCAGTACTTC. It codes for CASSLRPRDFQETQYF.

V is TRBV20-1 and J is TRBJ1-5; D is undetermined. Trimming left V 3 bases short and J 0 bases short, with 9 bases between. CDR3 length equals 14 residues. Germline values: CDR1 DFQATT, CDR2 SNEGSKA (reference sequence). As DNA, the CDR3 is TGCAGTGCTAGTTCAGAGTATAGCAATCAGCCCCAGCATTTT. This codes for CSASSEYSNQPQHF.

CDR3 residues: CASSLGTGAGEQYF. The CDR3 nucleotides are TGCGCCAGCAGCTTGGGGACAGGGGCTGGCGAGCAGTACTTC. This chain links TRBV5-1 with TRBJ2-7; 9 bases align to TRBD1. CDR1 is SGHRS, CDR2 YFSETQ, per germline. The CDR3 loop spans 14 amino acids. V shed 0 bases and J 6 bases; nucleotides not matched to a gene: 4.

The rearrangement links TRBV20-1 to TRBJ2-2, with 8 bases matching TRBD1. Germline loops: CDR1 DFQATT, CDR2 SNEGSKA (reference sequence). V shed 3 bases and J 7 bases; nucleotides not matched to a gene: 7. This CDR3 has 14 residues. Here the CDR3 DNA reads TGCAGTGCTAGGTTGACAGGGGCGGGCGGGGAGCTGTTTTTT. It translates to CSARLTGAGGELFF.

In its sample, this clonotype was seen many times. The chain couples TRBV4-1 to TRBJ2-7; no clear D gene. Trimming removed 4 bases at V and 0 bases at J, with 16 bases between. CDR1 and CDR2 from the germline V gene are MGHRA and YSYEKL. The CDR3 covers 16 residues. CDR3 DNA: TGCGCCAGCAGCCCCGGAGTGCTTCGCCTCTCCTACGAGCAGTACTTC. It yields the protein CASSPGVLRLSYEQYF.

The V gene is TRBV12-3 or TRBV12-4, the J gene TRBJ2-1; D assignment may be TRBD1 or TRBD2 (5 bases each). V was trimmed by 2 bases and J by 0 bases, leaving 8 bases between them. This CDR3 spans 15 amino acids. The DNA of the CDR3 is TGTGCCAGCAGTTTATGGGGGAGCTCCTACAATGAGCAGTTCTTC. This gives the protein CASSLWGSSYNEQFF.